This passage covers 24 T cell receptor beta chains from one sample sequenced in a study of esophageal squamous cell carcinoma under preoperative chemotherapy. TCRdb reprocessed the PCR reads via MiXCR and lists one record per CDR3 protein. The sample has some 30,000 distinct CDR3 sequences, around 50% seen once. Time point indicated: after preoperative PTX-NDP chemotherapy. This material was acquired from a patient given preoperative chemotherapy. The receptors come from a human donor with esophageal squamous cell carcinoma. The donor label of this sample is uncertain.

The chain uses TRBV11-3 and TRBJ1-1; no firm D call. The CDR3 is made up of 11 amino acids. With 4 bases removed from V and 11 bases from J, the gap between germline ends came to 11 bases. Germline V gene lookup returns CDR1 SGHNT and CDR2 YENEEA. The CDR3 loop is CASSSTRAAFF. The CDR3, as DNA: TGTGCCAGCAGCTCGACCCGGGCGGCTTTCTTT.

This clonotype was picked up one time. This chain joins TRBV7-8 and TRBJ2-2; a weak D match, TRBD2 (7 bases). The CDR3 sequence is 16 residues long. V was cut by 6 bases and J by 13 bases, with 27 bases left in between. Germline V gene data show CDR1 as SGHVS and CDR2 as FQNEAQ. CDR3 in amino acids: CASRGLGGANTEALFF. DNA of the CDR3: TGTGCCAGCAGGGGCCTAGGGGGGGCAAACACCGAGGCGCTGTTTTTT.

The table lists this clonotype with many counts. A read error may be the cause here, since a much bigger clone is one base away. The rearrangement uses TRBV6-1 and TRBJ2-1; weak D call: TRBD2 (5 bases). The CDR3 is made up of 15 amino acids. CDR1 and CDR2 from the germline V gene are MNHNS and SASEGT. V was cut by 0 bases and J by 13 bases, with 19 bases left in between. The CDR3 here is CASSEATGRIETQFF. CDR3 DNA: TGTGCCAGCAGTGAAGCCACGGGAAGGATAGAGACCCAGTTCTTC.

This clonotype was detected ten times or more. The chain links TRBV5-8 to TRBJ2-1, with TRBD2 matching over 10 bases. V lost 0 bases to trimming and J lost 7 bases; unmatched junction nucleotides: 10. The CDR3 runs to 17 residues. Germline V gene data show CDR1 as SGHTS and CDR2 as YDEGEE. This CDR3 is CASSLGQGLASRNEQFF. CDR3 coding DNA: TGTGCCAGCAGCTTGGGACAGGGACTAGCGAGCCGAAATGAGCAGTTCTTC.

This clonotype was detected only a few times. V is TRBV7-6 and J is TRBJ2-3; D is unresolved. CDR3 size: 15 residues. Germline-derived CDR1 and CDR2 are SGHVS and FNYEAQ. V was clipped by 1 base and J by 4 bases, with 12 bases between them. The CDR3 here is CASSLGTEVADTQYF. CDR3 bases: TGTGCCAGCAGCTTAGGTACCGAAGTAGCAGATACGCAGTATTTT. Full variable domain (outside the CDR3, taken from reference TRBV7-6 and TRBJ2-3): GAGVSQSPRYKVTKRGQDVALRCDPISGHVSLYWYRQALGQGPEFLTYFNYEAQQDKSGLPNDRFSAERPEGSISTLTIQRTEQRDSAMYRCASSLGTEVADTQYFGPGTRLTVL.

This clonotype has ten or more counts. The rearrangement joins TRBV11-2 to TRBJ2-2; 9 bases line up with TRBD1. Looked up from germline, CDR1 is SGHAT and CDR2 is FQNNGV. CDR3 size: 15 residues. Germline trimming cut 4 bases from V and 4 bases from J; bases unmatched to any gene: 4. CDR3 DNA: TGTGCCAGCAGCTCGGGGACAGGGACCACCGGGGAGCTGTTTTTT. Its protein product is CASSSGTGTTGELFF.

Note on this clonotype: The junction differs from germline at one of its ends, possibly a read error. The CDR3 sequence: CASRGLRGVSTGTLYF. As DNA, the CDR3 is TGTGCCAGCAGGGGCCTACGGGGTGTGAGCACAGGTACGCTGTATTTT. The rearrangement uses TRBV7-8 and TRBJ2-2; D is perhaps TRBD1 or TRBD2 (5 bases each). The CDR3 runs 16 residues. Germline lookup yields CDR1 SGHVS and CDR2 FQNEAQ.

This clonotype was seen a single time. The rearrangement joins TRBV2 to TRBJ2-4; D ambiguous. The CDR3 runs to 14 residues. CDR1 and CDR2 (germline): SNHLY, FYNNEI. Trimming pared 7 bases from V and 0 bases from J, leaving 10 bases between. The CDR3 sequence is CASTEVIAKNIQYF. The CDR3 DNA sequence: TGTGCCAGCACCGAGGTCATAGCCAAAAACATTCAGTACTTC.

About this clonotype itself: The junction departs from the called germline gene at one end, perhaps through a read error. The chain uses TRBV7-2 and TRBJ2-3, with D possibly being TRBD2 (6 bases). There are 14 residues in the CDR3. Germline loops: CDR1 SGHTA, CDR2 FQGNSA. The CDR3: CAGSGRRNPDTQYF. As DNA, the CDR3 is TGTGCGGGGAGCGGGCGGCGTAACCCAGATACGCAGTATTTC.

The chain employs TRBV7-2 and TRBJ2-5, with D possibly being TRBD2 (5 bases). Trimming cost V 5 bases and J 8 bases, with 12 bases left between them. Germline V CDR1 and CDR2: SGHTA, FQGNSA. The CDR3 covers 12 residues. CDR3 in DNA: TGTGCCAGCAGCGAGGGTCTTGTTACCCAGTACTTC. Protein sequence: CASSEGLVTQYF.

V is TRBV6-5 and J is TRBJ1-1; D possibly corresponds to TRBD1 (5 bases). This CDR3 is built from 14 residues. The germline V and J ends were trimmed by 4 bases and 7 bases, with 16 bases remaining between them. Germline V gene data show CDR1 as MNHEY and CDR2 as SVGAGI. CDR3 protein: CASSSPWGGVEAFF. CDR3 in DNA: TGTGCCAGCAGTTCCCCTTGGGGGGGGGTTGAAGCTTTCTTT.

A remark on this clonotype: Since the CDR3 does not end with the conserved phenylalanine or tryptophan, this likely comes from a read error. The DNA is left out, because the CDR3 cannot be placed on it with certainty; the CDR3 is given as TCRdb lists it. V gene TRBV7-3 combines with J gene TRBJ2-5; the DNA was not compared with TRBD1, the D call given in the table. The CDR3 totals 15 residues, both ends included. CDR1 SGHTA and CDR2 FQGTGA come from the germline V gene. CDR3 loop: CASSLLGGAQATWLS.

This clonotype was counted only a few times. The chain couples TRBV7-2 to TRBJ2-7; D possibly corresponds to TRBD1 (6 bases). The CDR3 covers 13 residues. Germline values: CDR1 SGHTA, CDR2 FQGNSA. V was shortened by 3 bases and J by 2 bases, with 8 bases between the two germline ends. CDR3 region: CASSLYRAYEQYF. CDR3 nucleotides: TGTGCCAGCAGCTTGTACAGGGCCTACGAGCAGTACTTC.

This clonotype is medium-sized (0.01 to 0.1%) by share. The genes are TRBV7-9 and TRBJ2-7, with D hard to call. The CDR3 has 12 residues. CDR1 is SEHNR, CDR2 FQNEAQ, per germline (reference sequence). Deletions cut 2 bases from V and 5 bases from J, with 7 bases between. For the CDR3, the DNA is TGTGCCAGCAGCTTATTGGATAACGAGCAGTACTTC. The encoded protein is CASSLLDNEQYF.

The chain is built from TRBV27 and TRBJ2-3, with 11 bases identical to TRBD2. The CDR3 has 15 amino acids. V was clipped by 5 bases and J by 7 bases; unmatched bases: 8. Germline loops: CDR1 MNHEY, CDR2 SMNVEV (reference sequence). CDR3: CASSAVASGRYTQYF. CDR3 sequence (DNA): TGTGCCAGCAGTGCCGTTGCTAGCGGGAGGTATACGCAGTATTTT.

In its sample, this clonotype is medium-sized (0.01 to 0.1%). This chain uses TRBV7-8 with TRBJ2-3, with 9 positions matching TRBD2. The germline V gene has CDR1 SGHVS and CDR2 FQNEAQ. J was trimmed by 5 bases and V by 5 bases; bases with no gene match: 17. This CDR3 is 18 amino acids long. CDR3 amino acids: CASSPWEGAGGSGDTQYF. The CDR3 nucleotides read TGTGCCAGCAGCCCCTGGGAGGGAGCGGGGGGATCTGGAGATACGCAGTATTTT.

The chain links TRBV7-8 to TRBJ2-2, with unresolved D. Germline loops: CDR1 SGHVS, CDR2 FQNEAQ. The CDR3 extends over 16 amino acids. Trimming cost V 6 bases and J 13 bases, with 27 bases left between them. CDR3 loop: CASRGLRAANTGTLFF. CDR3 in DNA: TGTGCCAGCAGGGGCCTCCGGGCTGCAAACACCGGTACGCTGTTTTTT.

This clonotype was counted a single time. CDR3 nucleotide sequence: TGTGCCAGCAGCTCGGGGGGGAGCACAGGGGCGCAGTATTTT. Its translation is CASSSGGSTGAQYF. This chain uses TRBV7-6 with TRBJ2-2; D might be TRBD2 (8 bases). With the DNA end fitting TRBJ2-3 better, the J assignment may be wrong. Looked up from germline, CDR1 is SGHVS and CDR2 is FNYEAQ. The CDR3 is 14 amino acids.

This chain links TRBV7-2 with TRBJ2-3, with D unclear. V dropped 5 bases and J dropped 9 bases, with 15 bases sitting between them. The germline CDR1 and CDR2 sequences are SGHTA and FQGNSA. This CDR3 has 13 amino acids. CDR3 nucleotide sequence: TGTGCCAGCAGCACCACCGCCCAAACAACGCAGTATTTT. Translation gives CASSTTAQTTQYF.

About this clonotype: At one boundary the junction diverges from the germline segment, which might be a read error. This sequence joins TRBV7-2 and TRBJ2-4; perhaps TRBD1 as D (6 bases). The CDR3 has 15 residues. CDR1 is SGHTA and CDR2 is FQGNSA in the germline V gene. The CDR3 protein is CGSGSGLGAKNTQYF. The CDR3 coding sequence is TGTGGCAGCGGCTCGGGGCTGGGGGCCAAAAATACTCAGTACTTC.

The chain combines TRBV7-6 with TRBJ2-3, with 8 bases fitting TRBD2. The J call may be wrong; the DNA end is better matched by TRBJ2-7. CDR3 length: 14 amino acids. CDR1 and CDR2 (germline): SGHVS, FNYEAQ. CDR3: CARSGGGDPDTQYF. DNA for the CDR3: TGTGCCAGGAGCGGGGGCGGTGACCCAGATACGCAGTACTTC.

V gene TRBV17 combines with J gene TRBJ2-4; TRBD2 was called by the table and not checked on the DNA. TRBV17 is an ORF; its function is uncertain. The CDR3 has 14 residues. The CDR3, as DNA: TGTCGCAGCGGGGGGCTGGGGGCCAAAGACACGCAGTACTTC. It yields the protein CRSGGLGAKDTQYF.

The V and J genes are TRBV7-2 and TRBJ2-3; no clear D. The CDR3 spans 14 residues. The V gene lost 6 bases and the J gene lost 7 bases, with 17 bases spanning the gap. Germline CDR1 reads SGHTA; CDR2 reads FQGNSA. The CDR3 bases are TGTGCCAGCAGGGCGATGCGAGCAAAAAATACGCAGTATTTT. As protein: CASRAMRAKNTQYF.

A word on this clonotype: No conserved phenylalanine or tryptophan is present at the end of the CDR3, so a read error is the likely explanation. The chain links TRBV7-2 to TRBJ2-1, with 9 bases lining up with TRBD2. CDR1 is SGHTA, CDR2 FQGNSA, per germline. The CDR3 contains 14 residues. Trimming at V came to 5 bases and at J to 10 bases, leaving 9 bases not matched to a gene. DNA for the CDR3: TGTGCCAGCAGCCGCCTAGCGGGGCCCTACGAGCAGTTCTGC. Amino acid sequence: CASSRLAGPYEQFC.